This T cell receptor beta chain derives from a study of cytomegalovirus exposure and HLA in healthy donors. Study-wide points: In a later analysis, a genetic analysis reported fewer productive-TCR N-insertions in an Asian-associated ancestry cluster than the cohort average. Later analysis suggested most CMV-associated TCR beta chains were HLA-restricted. V- and J-gene trimming of TCR beta was linked (in a later analysis) to a missense DCLRE1C variant.

Worth noting for this clone: Its antigen is still unknown.

Amplification used 60 Vbeta primers and 13 Jbeta primers. TCRdb's copy holds only in-frame clones and misses some; the assay was immunoSEQ multiplex PCR. This sample carries approximately 140,000 clones, about 70% of them seen once, and the ten largest clones take 3.9%. V shed 5 bases and J shed 5 bases, with 13 bases lying between them. The CDR3 runs 13 residues. The germline CDR1 and CDR2 sequences are SGHVS and FNYEAQ. This chain links TRBV7-6 with TRBJ2-7; D is possibly TRBD1 (6 bases). The sequenced sample was PBMCs. This clonotype was sampled from a man between 18 and 29 years old in good health and CMV-seronegative. CDR3 sequence (DNA): TGTGCCAGCAGCCTAAGGGGGAGACACGAGCAGTACTTC. It specifies CASSLRGRHEQYF.